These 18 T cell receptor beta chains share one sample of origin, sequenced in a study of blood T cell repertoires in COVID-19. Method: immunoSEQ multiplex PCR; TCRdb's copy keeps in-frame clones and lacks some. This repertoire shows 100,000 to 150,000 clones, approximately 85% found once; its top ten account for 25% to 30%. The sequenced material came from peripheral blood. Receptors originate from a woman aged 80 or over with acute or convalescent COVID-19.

This CDR3 is CASSPFAVPGGNQPQHF. The CDR3 DNA follows: TGTGCCAGCTCACCATTTGCCGTACCGGGGGGCAATCAGCCCCAGCATTTT. The chain has TRBV18 and TRBJ1-5; the D gene is possibly TRBD1 (5 bases). V lost 2 bases to trimming and J lost 2 bases, with 16 bases between them. Germline CDR1 is KGHSH and CDR2 is LQKENI. This CDR3 has 17 residues.

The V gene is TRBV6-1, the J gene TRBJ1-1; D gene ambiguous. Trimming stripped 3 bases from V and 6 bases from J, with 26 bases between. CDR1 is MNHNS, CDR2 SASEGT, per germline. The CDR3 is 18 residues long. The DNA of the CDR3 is TGTGCCAGCAGTGATTGGCCCATCCGCGCGGGGAAAAGATCTGAAGCTTTCTTT. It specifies CASSDWPIRAGKRSEAFF.

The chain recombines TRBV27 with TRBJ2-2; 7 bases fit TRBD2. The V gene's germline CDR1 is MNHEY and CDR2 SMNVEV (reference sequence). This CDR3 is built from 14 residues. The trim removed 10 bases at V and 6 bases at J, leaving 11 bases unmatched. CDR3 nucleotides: TGTGCCACAGGGAGACTAGCCTACTCCGGGGAGCTGTTTTTT. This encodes CATGRLAYSGELFF.

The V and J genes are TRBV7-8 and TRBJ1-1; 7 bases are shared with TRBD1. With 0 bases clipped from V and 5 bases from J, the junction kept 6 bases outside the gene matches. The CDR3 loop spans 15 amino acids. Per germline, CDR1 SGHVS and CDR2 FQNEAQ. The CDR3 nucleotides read TGTGCCAGCAGCTTAGCGCGGGGACAGTTGACTGAAGCTTTCTTT. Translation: CASSLARGQLTEAFF.

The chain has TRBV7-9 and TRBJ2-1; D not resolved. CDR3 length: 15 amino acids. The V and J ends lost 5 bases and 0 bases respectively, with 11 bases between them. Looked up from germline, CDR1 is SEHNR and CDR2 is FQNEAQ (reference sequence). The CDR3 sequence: CASSPTRSSYNEQFF. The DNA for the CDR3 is TGTGCCAGCAGCCCAACCCGGAGCTCCTACAATGAGCAGTTCTTC.

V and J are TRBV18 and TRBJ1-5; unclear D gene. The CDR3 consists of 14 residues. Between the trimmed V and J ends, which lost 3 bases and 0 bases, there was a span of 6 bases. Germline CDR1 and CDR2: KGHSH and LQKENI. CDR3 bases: TGTGCCAGCTCACCCCCTTATAGCAATCAGCCCCAGCATTTT. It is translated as CASSPPYSNQPQHF.

The CDR3 loop reads CASSEGQGRGEKLFF. CDR3 coding DNA: TGTGCCAGCAGCGAGGGACAGGGTAGAGGTGAAAAACTGTTTTTT. The J gene is TRBJ1-4, the V gene TRBV9; 9 bases align to TRBD1. The ends lost 3 bases at V and 7 bases at J; junction bases unmatched: 7. Germline CDR1 is SGDLS and CDR2 is YYNGEE. CDR3 length equals 15 residues.

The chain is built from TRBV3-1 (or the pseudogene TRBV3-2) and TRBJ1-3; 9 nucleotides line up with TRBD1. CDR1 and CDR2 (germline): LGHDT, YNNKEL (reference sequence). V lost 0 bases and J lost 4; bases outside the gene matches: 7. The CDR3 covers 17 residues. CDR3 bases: TGTGCCAGCAGCCAAGAATGGGGACAGGGTACAGGAAACACCATATATTTT. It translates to CASSQEWGQGTGNTIYF.

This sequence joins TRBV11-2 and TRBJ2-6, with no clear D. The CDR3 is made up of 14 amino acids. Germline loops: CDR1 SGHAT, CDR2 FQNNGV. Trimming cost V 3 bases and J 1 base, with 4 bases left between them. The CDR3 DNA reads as TGTGCCAGCAGCTTTATTTCTGGGGCCAACGTCCTGACTTTC. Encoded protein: CASSFISGANVLTF. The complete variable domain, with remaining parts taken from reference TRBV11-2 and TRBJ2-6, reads EAGVAQSPRYKIIEKRQSVAFWCNPISGHATLYWYQQILGQGPKLLIQFQNNGVVDDSQLPKDRFSAERLKGVDSTLKIQPAKLEDSAVYLCASSFISGANVLTFGAGSRLTVL.

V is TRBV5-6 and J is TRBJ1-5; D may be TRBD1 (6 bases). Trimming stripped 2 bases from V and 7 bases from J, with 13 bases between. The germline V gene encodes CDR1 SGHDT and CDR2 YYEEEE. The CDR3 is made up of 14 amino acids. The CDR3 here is CASSFGTSRQPQHF. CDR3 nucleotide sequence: TGTGCCAGCAGCTTCGGGACAAGCCGCCAGCCCCAGCATTTT.

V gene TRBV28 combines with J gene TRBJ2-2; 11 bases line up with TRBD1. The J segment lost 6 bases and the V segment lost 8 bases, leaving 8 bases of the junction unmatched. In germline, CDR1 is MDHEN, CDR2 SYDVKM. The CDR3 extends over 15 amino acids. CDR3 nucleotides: TGTGCCAGCGTAAGATGGACAGGGGGCTCCGGGGAGCTGTTTTTT. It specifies CASVRWTGGSGELFF.

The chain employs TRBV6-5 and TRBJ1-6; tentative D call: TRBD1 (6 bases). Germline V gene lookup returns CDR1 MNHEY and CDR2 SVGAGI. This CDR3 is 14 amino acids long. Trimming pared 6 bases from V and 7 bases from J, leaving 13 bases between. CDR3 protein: CASRQQGGNSPLHF. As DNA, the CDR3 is TGTGCCAGCAGACAACAGGGTGGGAATTCACCCCTCCACTTT.

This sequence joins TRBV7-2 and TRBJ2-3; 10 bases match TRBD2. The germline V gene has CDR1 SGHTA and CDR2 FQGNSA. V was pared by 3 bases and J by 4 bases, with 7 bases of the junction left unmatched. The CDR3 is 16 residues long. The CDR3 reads CASSFLAGASADTQYF. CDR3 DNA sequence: TGTGCCAGCAGCTTCCTAGCGGGGGCCTCGGCAGATACGCAGTATTTT.

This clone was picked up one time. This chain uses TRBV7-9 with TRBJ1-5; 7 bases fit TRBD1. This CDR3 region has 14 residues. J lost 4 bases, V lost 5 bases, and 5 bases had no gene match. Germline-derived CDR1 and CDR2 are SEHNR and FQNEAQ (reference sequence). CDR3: CASSQGQPNQPQHF. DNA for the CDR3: TGTGCCAGCAGCCAGGGACAGCCAAATCAGCCCCAGCATTTT. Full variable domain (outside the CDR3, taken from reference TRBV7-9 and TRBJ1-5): DTGVSQNPRHKITKRGQNVTFRCDPISEHNRLYWYRQTLGQGPEFLTYFQNEAQLEKSRLLSDRFSAERPKGSFSTLEIQRTEQGDSAMYLCASSQGQPNQPQHFGDGTRLSIL.

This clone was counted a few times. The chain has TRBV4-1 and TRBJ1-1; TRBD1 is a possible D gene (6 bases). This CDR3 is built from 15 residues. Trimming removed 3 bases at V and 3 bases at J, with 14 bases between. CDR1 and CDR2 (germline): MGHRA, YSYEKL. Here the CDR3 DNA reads TGCGCCAGCAGCCACCACACAGGGTACGACACTGAAGCTTTCTTT. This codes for CASSHHTGYDTEAFF.

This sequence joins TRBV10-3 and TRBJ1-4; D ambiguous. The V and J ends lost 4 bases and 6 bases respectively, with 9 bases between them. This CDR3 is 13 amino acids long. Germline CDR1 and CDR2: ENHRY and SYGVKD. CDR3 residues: CAISVQVDEKLFF. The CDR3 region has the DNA TGTGCCATCAGTGTGCAGGTGGATGAAAAACTGTTTTTT.

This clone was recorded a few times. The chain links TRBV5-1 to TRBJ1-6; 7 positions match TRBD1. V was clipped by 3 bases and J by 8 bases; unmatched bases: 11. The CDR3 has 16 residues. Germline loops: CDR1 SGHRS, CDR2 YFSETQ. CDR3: CASSSLSGGGHSPLHF. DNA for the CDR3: TGCGCCAGCAGCTCCCTCTCCGGAGGGGGCCATTCACCCCTCCACTTT.

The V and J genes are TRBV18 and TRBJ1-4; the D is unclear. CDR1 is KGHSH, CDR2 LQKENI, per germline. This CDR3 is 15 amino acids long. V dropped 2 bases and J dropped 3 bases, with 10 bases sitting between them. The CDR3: CASSPRGGSNEKLFF. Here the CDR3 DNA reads TGTGCCAGCTCACCAAGAGGTGGATCTAATGAAAAACTGTTTTTT. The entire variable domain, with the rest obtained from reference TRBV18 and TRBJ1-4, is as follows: NAGVMQNPRHLVRRRGQEARLRCSPMKGHSHVYWYRQLPEEGLKFMVYLQKENIIDESGMPKERFSAEFPKEGPSILRIQQVVRGDSAAYFCASSPRGGSNEKLFFGSGTQLSVL.